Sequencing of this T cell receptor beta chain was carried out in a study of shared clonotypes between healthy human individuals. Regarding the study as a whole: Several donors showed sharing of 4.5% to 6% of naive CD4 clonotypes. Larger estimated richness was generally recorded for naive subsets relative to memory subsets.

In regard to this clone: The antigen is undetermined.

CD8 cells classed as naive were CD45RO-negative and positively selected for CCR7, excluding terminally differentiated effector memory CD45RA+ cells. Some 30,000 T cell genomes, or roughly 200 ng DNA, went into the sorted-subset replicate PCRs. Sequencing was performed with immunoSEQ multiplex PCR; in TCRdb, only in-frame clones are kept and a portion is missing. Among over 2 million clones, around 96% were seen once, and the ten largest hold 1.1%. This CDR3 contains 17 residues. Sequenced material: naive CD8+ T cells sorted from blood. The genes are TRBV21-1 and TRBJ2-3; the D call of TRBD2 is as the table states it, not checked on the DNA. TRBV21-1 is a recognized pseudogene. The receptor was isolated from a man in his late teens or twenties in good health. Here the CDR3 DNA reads TGTGCCAGCAGCCGTCCGGGTGACCGAGAGAGGACAGATACGCAGTATTTT. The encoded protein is CASSRPGDRERTDTQYF.